This T cell receptor beta chain was captured in a study of T cells after posttransplantation cyclophosphamide. Study-wide results and limits: TRB clonality was highly associated with recipient CMV seropositivity and reactivation. Donor-recipient repertoire similarity was low at 1-2 months, rising over year one. TRB overlap between skin or GI tissue T cells and blood was limited.

CDR1 and CDR2 from the germline V gene are SGHVS and FQNEAQ. Trimming took off 8 bases at V and 5 bases at J, with 15 bases between the two ends. The CDR3 sequence is 13 residues long. Treatment was busulfan-fludarabine conditioning, a marrow graft, and cyclophosphamide on days +3 and +4. By proportion, this clone is hyperexpanded. Its antigen is undetermined. TCRdb keeps only in-frame clones here, not all; method: immunoSEQ multiplex PCR. In the table there are about 1,400 clones, roughly 79% of which are singletons. This specimen consisted of PBMCs, obtained about 220 days after allogeneic stem cell transplant with posttransplant cyclophosphamide. The chain combines TRBV7-8 with TRBJ1-1, with TRBD1 as a possible D gene (5 bases). This receptor was taken from a female patient between 60 and 69 years old who received an allogeneic stem cell transplant from an unrelated donor, was CMV-positive, and had acute GVHD only. Some of the T cells may derive from the graft donor. The CDR3 DNA follows: TGTGCCAGCTTTGACGGGAGGGGAACTGAAGCTTTCTTT. Protein: CASFDGRGTEAFF.